The clone carrying this T cell receptor (beta chain) occurred a few times. Unique molecular identifiers tagged the TCRbeta library. TCRdb passed the PCR reads through MiXCR, listing each CDR3 protein once. The data hold 500,000 to 600,000 distinct CDR3 sequences, with around 17% observed a single time. The data stem from a study of T-cell reconstitution after alpha-beta-depleted transplantation in children. V dropped 4 bases and J dropped 1 base, with 10 bases sitting between them. Per germline, CDR1 ENHRY and CDR2 SYGVKD. The CDR3 consists of 14 residues. The chain carries TRBV10-3 and TRBJ1-1; D is undetermined. The material sequenced was PBMCs from the stem cell graft donor, taken from the stem cell graft. The receptor's source is a human donor who donated a stem cell graft to a child with acute lymphoblastic leukemia. The CDR3 sequence: CAISGFEGNTEAFF. CDR3 bases: TGTGCCATCAGTGGTTTTGAGGGGAACACTGAAGCTTTCTTT.